A single TCR beta chain is shown here with its context. Its antigen is unknown. General observations from the study: Tumor memory CD4+ T cell TCR gene usage was found to cluster with blood and lymph node memory CD4+ cells and with lymph node naive CD4+ cells.

Constant-region reverse primers amplified full-length variable regions, followed by semi-nested Nested Universal Primer A PCR. From the 5' RACE reads, TCRdb called clonotypes with MiXCR, one entry per CDR3 protein. The profile shows over 25,000 distinct CDR3 sequences, about 28% of them singletons. The V segment lost 2 bases and the J segment 1 base; nucleotides outside the gene matches: 7. The germline V gene has CDR1 DFQATT and CDR2 SNEGSKA (reference sequence). The CDR3 contains 17 residues. This clonotype was obtained from a female donor with breast cancer. What was sequenced was naive CD4+ T cells sorted from a lymph node. Subset of the sample: naive CD4+ T cells, CD4+CD45RA+CD25-. This chain connects TRBV20-1 to TRBJ2-1, with 11 nucleotides matching TRBD2. The CDR3 loop is CSARTLAGGGSYNEQFF. CDR3 DNA sequence: TGCAGTGCTAGAACTCTAGCGGGAGGTGGGTCCTACAATGAGCAGTTCTTC.